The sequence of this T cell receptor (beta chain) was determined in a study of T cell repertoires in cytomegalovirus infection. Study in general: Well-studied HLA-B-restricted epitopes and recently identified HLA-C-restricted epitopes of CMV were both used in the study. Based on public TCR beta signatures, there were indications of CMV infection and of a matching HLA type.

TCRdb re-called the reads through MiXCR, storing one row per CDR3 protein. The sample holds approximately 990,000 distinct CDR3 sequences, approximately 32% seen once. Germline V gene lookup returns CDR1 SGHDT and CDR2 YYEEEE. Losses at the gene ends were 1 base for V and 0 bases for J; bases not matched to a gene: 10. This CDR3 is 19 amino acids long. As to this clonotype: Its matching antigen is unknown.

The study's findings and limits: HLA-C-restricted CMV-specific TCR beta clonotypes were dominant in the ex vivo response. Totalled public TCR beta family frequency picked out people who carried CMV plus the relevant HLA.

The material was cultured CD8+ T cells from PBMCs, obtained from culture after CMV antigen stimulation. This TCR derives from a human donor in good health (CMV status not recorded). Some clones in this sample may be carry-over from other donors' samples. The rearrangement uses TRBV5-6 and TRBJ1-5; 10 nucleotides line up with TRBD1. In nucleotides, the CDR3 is TGTGCCAGCAGCTTGCAATCCCCGGGACAGGGGAATAGCAATCAGCCCCAGCATTTT. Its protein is CASSLQSPGQGNSNQPQHF.